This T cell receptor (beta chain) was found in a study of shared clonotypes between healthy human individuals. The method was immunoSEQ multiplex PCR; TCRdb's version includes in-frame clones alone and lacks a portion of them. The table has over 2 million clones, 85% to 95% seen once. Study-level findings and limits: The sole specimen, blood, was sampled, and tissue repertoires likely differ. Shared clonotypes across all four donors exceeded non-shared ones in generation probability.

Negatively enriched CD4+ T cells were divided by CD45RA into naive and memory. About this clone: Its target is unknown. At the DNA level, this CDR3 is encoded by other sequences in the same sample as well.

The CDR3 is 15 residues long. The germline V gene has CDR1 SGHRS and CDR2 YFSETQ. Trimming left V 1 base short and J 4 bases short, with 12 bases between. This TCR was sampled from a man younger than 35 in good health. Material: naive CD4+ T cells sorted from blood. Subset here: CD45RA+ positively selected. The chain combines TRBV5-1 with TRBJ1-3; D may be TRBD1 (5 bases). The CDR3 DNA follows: TGCGCCAGCAGCTTGACGGGGCTATCAGGAAACACCATATATTTT. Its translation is CASSLTGLSGNTIYF.